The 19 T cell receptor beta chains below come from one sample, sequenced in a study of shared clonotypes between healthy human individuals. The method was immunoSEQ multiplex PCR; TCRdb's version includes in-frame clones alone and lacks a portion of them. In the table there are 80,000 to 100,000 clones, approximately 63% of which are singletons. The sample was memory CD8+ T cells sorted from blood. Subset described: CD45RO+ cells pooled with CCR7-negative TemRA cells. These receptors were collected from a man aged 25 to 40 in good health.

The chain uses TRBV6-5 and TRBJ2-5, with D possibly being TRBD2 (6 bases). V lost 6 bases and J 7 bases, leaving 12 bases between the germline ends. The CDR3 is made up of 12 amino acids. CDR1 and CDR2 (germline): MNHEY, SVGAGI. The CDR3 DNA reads TGTGCCAGCAGCTCCCCAGCGGGGACCCAGTACTTC. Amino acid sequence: CASSSPAGTQYF.

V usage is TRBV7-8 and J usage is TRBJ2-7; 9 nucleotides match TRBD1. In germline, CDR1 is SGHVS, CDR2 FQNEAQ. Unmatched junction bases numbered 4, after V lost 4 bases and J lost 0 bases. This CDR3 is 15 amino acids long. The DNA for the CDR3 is TGTGCCAGCAGCTCGGGACAGGGTGTCTCCTACGAGCAGTACTTC. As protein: CASSSGQGVSYEQYF.

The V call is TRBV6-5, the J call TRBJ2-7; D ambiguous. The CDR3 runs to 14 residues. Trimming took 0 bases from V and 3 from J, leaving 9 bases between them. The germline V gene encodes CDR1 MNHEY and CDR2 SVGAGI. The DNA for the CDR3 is TGTGCCAGCAGTTACTCGGGCTCAGACTACGAGCAGTACTTC. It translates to CASSYSGSDYEQYF.

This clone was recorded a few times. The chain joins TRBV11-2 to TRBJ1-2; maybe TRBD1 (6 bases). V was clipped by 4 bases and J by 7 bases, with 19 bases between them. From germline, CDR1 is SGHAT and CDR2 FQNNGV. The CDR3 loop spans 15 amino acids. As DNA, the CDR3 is TGTGCCAGCAGCTCAAAAGGTGGGGGGCTCGGTGGCTACACCTTC. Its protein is CASSSKGGGLGGYTF.

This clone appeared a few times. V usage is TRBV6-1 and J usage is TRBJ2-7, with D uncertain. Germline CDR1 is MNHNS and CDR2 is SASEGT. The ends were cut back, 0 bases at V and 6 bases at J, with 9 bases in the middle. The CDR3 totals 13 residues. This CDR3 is CASSEATQVEQYF. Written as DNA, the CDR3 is TGTGCCAGCAGTGAAGCGACCCAGGTCGAGCAGTACTTC.

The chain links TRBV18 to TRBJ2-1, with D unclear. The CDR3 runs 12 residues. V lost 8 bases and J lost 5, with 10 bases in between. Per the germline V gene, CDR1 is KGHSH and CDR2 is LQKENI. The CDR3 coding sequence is TGTGCCAGCCGTCACGTTGACAATGAGCAGTTCTTC. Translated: CASRHVDNEQFF.

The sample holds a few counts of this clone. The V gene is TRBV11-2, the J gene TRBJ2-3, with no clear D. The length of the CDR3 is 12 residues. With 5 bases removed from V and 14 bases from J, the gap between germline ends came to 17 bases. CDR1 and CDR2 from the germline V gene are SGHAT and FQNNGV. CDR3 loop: CASSPTPPQWYF. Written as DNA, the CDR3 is TGTGCCAGCAGCCCCACCCCCCCACAGTGGTATTTT.

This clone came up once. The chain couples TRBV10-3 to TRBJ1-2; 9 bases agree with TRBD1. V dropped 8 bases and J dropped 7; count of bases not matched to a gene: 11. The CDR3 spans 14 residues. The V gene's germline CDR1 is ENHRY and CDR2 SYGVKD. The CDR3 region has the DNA TGTGCCATCCCGGGACAGGGCTCCCGCTCTGGCTACACCTTC. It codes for CAIPGQGSRSGYTF.

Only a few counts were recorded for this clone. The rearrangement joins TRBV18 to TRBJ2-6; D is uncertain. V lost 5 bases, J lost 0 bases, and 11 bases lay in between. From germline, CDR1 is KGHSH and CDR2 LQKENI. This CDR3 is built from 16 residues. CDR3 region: CASSSKTGSGANVLTF. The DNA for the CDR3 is TGTGCCAGCTCATCAAAAACTGGCTCTGGGGCCAACGTCCTGACTTTC.

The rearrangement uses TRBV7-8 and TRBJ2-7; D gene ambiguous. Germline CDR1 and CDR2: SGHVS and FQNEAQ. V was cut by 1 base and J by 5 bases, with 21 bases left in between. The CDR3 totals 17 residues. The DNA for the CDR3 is TGTGCCAGCAGCTTAGGTCCCATGGGCCGGGCTATGCACGAGCAGTACTTC. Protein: CASSLGPMGRAMHEQYF.

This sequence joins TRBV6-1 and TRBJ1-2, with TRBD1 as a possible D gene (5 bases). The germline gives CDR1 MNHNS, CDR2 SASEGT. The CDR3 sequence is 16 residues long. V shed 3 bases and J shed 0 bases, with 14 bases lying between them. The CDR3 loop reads CASSEGRARANYGYTF. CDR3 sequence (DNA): TGTGCCAGCAGTGAGGGCAGGGCTCGAGCTAACTATGGCTACACCTTC.

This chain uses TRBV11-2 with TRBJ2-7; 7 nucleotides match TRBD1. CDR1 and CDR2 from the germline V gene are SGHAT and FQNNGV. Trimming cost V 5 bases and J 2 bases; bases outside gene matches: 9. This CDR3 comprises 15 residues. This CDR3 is CASSLIGTAAYEQYF. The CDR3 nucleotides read TGTGCCAGCAGCCTTATTGGGACAGCCGCCTACGAGCAGTACTTC.

The CDR3 loop is CASSLNPGTDTQYF. CDR3 in DNA: TGTGCCAGCAGTTTAAACCCAGGCACAGATACGCAGTATTTT. This chain joins TRBV28 and TRBJ2-3; D unclear. The CDR3 has 14 residues. Germline V gives CDR1 MDHEN, CDR2 SYDVKM. V lost 2 bases and J 1 base, leaving 7 bases between the germline ends.

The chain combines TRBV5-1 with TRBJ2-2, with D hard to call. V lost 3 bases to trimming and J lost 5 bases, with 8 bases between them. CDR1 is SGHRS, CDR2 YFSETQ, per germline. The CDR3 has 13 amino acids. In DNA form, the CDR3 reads TGCGCCAGCAGCTCCGAGCCTACCGGGGAGCTGTTTTTT. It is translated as CASSSEPTGELFF.

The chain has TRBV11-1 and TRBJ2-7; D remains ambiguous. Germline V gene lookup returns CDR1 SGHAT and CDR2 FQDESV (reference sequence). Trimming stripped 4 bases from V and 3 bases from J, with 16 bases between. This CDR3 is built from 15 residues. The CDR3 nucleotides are TGTGCCAGCAGCTCACGGCAGGCACAGCGCTACGAGCAGTACTTC. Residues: CASSSRQAQRYEQYF.

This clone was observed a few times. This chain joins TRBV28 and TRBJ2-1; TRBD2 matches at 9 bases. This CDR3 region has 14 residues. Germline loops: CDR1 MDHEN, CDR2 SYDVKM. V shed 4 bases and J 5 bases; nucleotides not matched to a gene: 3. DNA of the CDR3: TGTGCCAGCAGTTCGGGACTAGCTAACAATGAGCAGTTCTTC. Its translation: CASSSGLANNEQFF.

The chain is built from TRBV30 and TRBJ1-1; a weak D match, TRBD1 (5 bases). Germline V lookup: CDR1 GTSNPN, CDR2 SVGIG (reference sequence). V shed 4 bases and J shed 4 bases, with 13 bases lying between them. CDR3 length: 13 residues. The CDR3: CAWTKGAGTEAFF. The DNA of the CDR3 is TGTGCCTGGACCAAAGGGGCGGGCACTGAAGCTTTCTTT.

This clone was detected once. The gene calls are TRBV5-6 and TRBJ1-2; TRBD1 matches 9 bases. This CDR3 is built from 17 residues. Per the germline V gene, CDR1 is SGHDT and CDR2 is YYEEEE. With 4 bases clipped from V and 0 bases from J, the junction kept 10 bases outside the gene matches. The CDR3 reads CASSPSWTGATNYGYTF. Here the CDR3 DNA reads TGTGCCAGCAGCCCAAGTTGGACAGGGGCGACTAACTATGGCTACACCTTC.

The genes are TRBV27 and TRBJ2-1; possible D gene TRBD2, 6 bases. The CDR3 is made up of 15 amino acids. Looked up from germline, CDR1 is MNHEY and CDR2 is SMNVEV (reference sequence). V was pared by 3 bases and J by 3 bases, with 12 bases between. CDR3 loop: CASSLEGEDYNEQFF. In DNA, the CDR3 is TGTGCCAGCAGTTTGGAGGGAGAGGACTACAATGAGCAGTTCTTC.